There are many counts of the clone carrying this T cell receptor beta chain. As yet, its antigen is unknown. This sample stems from a study of response to subunit inactivated influenza vaccine. From the RT-PCR reads, TCRdb called clonotypes with MiXCR, one entry per CDR3 protein. The profile shows 450,000 to 600,000 distinct CDR3 sequences, 6% to 9% of them singletons. Broader study findings: The authors suggested that every seasonal influenza vaccination recruits few new T cells.

Trimming removed 7 bases at V and 6 bases at J, with 17 bases between. CDR1 and CDR2 (germline): KGHDR, SFDVKD. The CDR3 length is 15 residues. The sample was PBMCs from blood, taken around 25 months after vaccination. This clonotype originated in a man aged 45-69 years who received an inactivated influenza vaccine. V usage is TRBV24-1 and J usage is TRBJ2-2, with D possibly TRBD2 on 7 matching bases. Here the CDR3 reads CATSRGGGYAGELFF. CDR3 nucleotides: TGTGCCACCAGCAGAGGGGGAGGGTACGCCGGGGAGCTGTTTTTT.